This paragraph covers one T cell receptor beta chain sequence. Its antigen is as yet unknown. This sample is part of a study of graft-versus-host responses after intestinal transplantation. Sequencing was performed with immunoSEQ multiplex PCR; in TCRdb, only in-frame clones are kept and a portion is missing. The table shows over 75,000 clones, with 85% to 95% occurring only once. CDR1 is SGHTA, CDR2 FQGNSA, per germline. Losses at the gene ends were 4 bases for V and 4 bases for J; bases not matched to a gene: 15. The CDR3 is 18 amino acids. This sequence joins TRBV7-2 and TRBJ1-1; 10 bases align to TRBD1. The clonotype comes from a human donor who was the organ donor for an intestinal transplant. The sample in question was unstimulated CD8+ T cells sorted from spleen or lymph node cells, obtained before transplant. The CDR3 sequence is CASSSYPGTGVRGTEAFF. The CDR3 DNA is TGTGCCAGCAGCTCGTATCCCGGGACAGGGGTTAGAGGCACTGAAGCTTTCTTT.